This T cell receptor beta chain derives from a study of blood T cell repertoires in COVID-19. Profiled with immunoSEQ multiplex PCR; TCRdb holds only in-frame clones, not every one. The table shows 150,000 to 200,000 clones, with about 88% occurring only once. In germline, CDR1 is MNHEY, CDR2 SVGAGI. V was pared by 6 bases and J by 4 bases, with 9 bases of the junction left unmatched. The CDR3 has 15 residues. The sample comprised peripheral blood. This receptor was taken from a woman aged 80 or over with acute or convalescent COVID-19. This chain joins TRBV6-5 and TRBJ1-5; 7 bases agree with TRBD1. The CDR3 DNA is TGTGCCAGCAGAAGGACAGGAGGTTTGAATCAGCCCCAGCATTTT. Translation gives CASRRTGGLNQPQHF.